The 8 T cell receptor beta chains given below trace back to one sample, sequenced in a study of cytomegalovirus exposure and HLA in healthy donors. Primers for the PCR totalled 60 Vbeta and 13 Jbeta. Libraries were prepared by immunoSEQ multiplex PCR; TCRdb keeps only in-frame clonotypes and omits some of them. This sample yields 65,000 to 80,000 clones, of which around 73% are seen a single time; approximately 9% belongs to the top ten. The sequenced sample was PBMCs. The receptors derive from a woman aged 40 to 50 in good health and CMV-seropositive.

This clone was found a few times. The genes are TRBV28 and TRBJ1-4; weak D call: TRBD1 (6 bases). This CDR3 contains 16 residues. V lost 4 bases to trimming and J lost 7 bases, with 19 bases between them. The V gene's germline CDR1 is MDHEN and CDR2 SYDVKM. In nucleotides, the CDR3 is TGTGCCAGCAGTTCGGCCCGGGACAACTGGCGTGAAAAACTGTTTTTT. This codes for CASSSARDNWREKLFF.

The chain uses TRBV19 and TRBJ2-5; 10 nucleotides line up with TRBD1. The germline gives CDR1 LNHDA, CDR2 SQIVND (reference sequence). V lost 7 bases to trimming and J lost 4 bases; unmatched junction nucleotides: 9. The CDR3 contains 15 residues. In nucleotides, the CDR3 is TGTGCCAGTAAGCCGGGACAGGGGTGGGGAGAGACCCAGTACTTC. This gives the protein CASKPGQGWGETQYF.

This chain links TRBV14 with TRBJ2-3; possibly TRBD1 for D (5 bases). With 1 base removed from V and 4 bases from J, the gap between germline ends came to 12 bases. The CDR3 extends over 15 amino acids. The germline V gene encodes CDR1 SGHDN and CDR2 FVKESK. The CDR3: CASSQVQAYSDTQYF. DNA of the CDR3: TGTGCCAGCAGCCAAGTACAGGCCTATTCAGATACGCAGTATTTT.

The J gene is TRBJ1-1, the V gene TRBV4-1; 7 bases fit TRBD1. The CDR3 runs to 15 residues. The junction had 7 bases not matched to a gene; V was cut back by 5 bases and J by 1 base. In germline, CDR1 is MGHRA, CDR2 YSYEKL. CDR3 nucleotide sequence: TGCGCCAGCAGCTCCCGGGCAGGGGGGAACACTGAAGCTTTCTTT. As protein: CASSSRAGGNTEAFF.

V and J are TRBV4-2 and TRBJ2-7; 7 positions match TRBD1. The ends lost 3 bases at V and 1 base at J; junction bases unmatched: 6. CDR3 length: 15 amino acids. Germline loops: CDR1 LGHNA, CDR2 YNFKEQ. CDR3 residues: CASSHRSDRSYEQYF. The CDR3 nucleotides read TGTGCCAGCAGCCACCGCTCGGACAGGTCCTACGAGCAGTACTTC.

The genes are TRBV27 and TRBJ2-3; D gene ambiguous. The ends were cut back, 5 bases at V and 3 bases at J, with 6 bases in the middle. The CDR3 consists of 12 residues. Germline-derived CDR1 and CDR2 are MNHEY and SMNVEV (reference sequence). The CDR3 nucleotides are TGTGCCAGCAGTCCAGGAACAGATACGCAGTATTTT. It is translated as CASSPGTDTQYF.

This chain links TRBV5-6 with TRBJ2-5; D call uncertain. CDR3 size: 12 residues. CDR1 and CDR2 from the germline V gene are SGHDT and YYEEEE. The V and J ends lost 4 bases and 1 base respectively, with 5 bases between them. CDR3: CASSNFQETQYF. The DNA of the CDR3 is TGTGCCAGCAGCAACTTCCAAGAGACCCAGTACTTC.

V is TRBV7-3 and J is TRBJ2-2; no clear D gene. The V gene's germline CDR1 is SGHTA and CDR2 FQGTGA. V dropped 5 bases and J dropped 1 base, with 5 bases sitting between them. This CDR3 contains 13 residues. CDR3 sequence (DNA): TGTGCCAGCAGCCCTCGGAACACCGGGGAGCTGTTTTTT. Protein: CASSPRNTGELFF.